Listed below are T cell receptor beta chains from one sample, sequenced in a study of cytomegalovirus exposure and HLA in healthy donors. Using immunoSEQ multiplex PCR, the repertoire was profiled, and TCRdb retains in-frame clones only, with some absent. Here the sample spans 150,000 to 200,000 clones, approximately 84% being singletons. Material: PBMCs. Receptors originate from a girl under three years old in good health and CMV-seronegative. The CDR3 runs from the conserved cysteine through the conserved F or W. The D gene is left open where the match is weak. Not all rows give a size; the values are once, few, many and, for expanded clones, a class.

TRBJ2-5,TRBD2,few,TRBV11-2,CASSSRAGGFQETQYF,TGTGCCAGCAGCTCCCGAGCGGGAGGATTTCAAGAGACCCAGTACTTC
TRBJ1-1,TRBD1,-,TRBV29-1,CSVGPRQGGEAFF,TGCAGCGTTGGCCCCCGACAGGGGGGTGAAGCTTTCTTT
TRBJ2-1,-,-,TRBV29-1,CSVDAGFNEQFF,TGCAGCGTTGATGCAGGGTTCAATGAGCAGTTCTTC
TRBJ1-6,TRBD1,-,TRBV10-2,CASSSGQGGDSPLHF,TGCGCCAGCAGCTCAGGACAGGGTGGGGATTCACCCCTCCACTTT
TRBJ1-1,-,once,TRBV5-1,CASSTRGQLNTEAFF,TGCGCCAGCAGCACACGTGGACAGCTGAACACTGAAGCTTTCTTT
TRBJ2-7,TRBD1,-,TRBV27,CASSLLFGQGGHEQYF,TGTGCCAGCAGTTTATTATTCGGACAGGGTGGCCACGAGCAGTACTTC
TRBJ2-1,TRBD2,-,TRBV5-1,CASSLANAGVYNEQFF,TGCGCCAGCAGCTTGGCCAATGCGGGGGTGTACAATGAGCAGTTCTTC
TRBJ1-1,TRBD1,few,TRBV20-1,CSAIDGRGAFF,TGCAGTGCTATAGACGGCAGGGGGGCTTTCTTT
TRBJ1-3,-,-,TRBV25-1,CASSDPAGTIYF,TGTGCCAGCAGTGACCCCGCCGGGACCATATATTTT
TRBJ2-7,TRBD1,-,TRBV4-1,CASSQAGTGNYEQYF,TGCGCCAGCAGCCAAGCCGGGACAGGCAACTACGAGCAGTACTTC
TRBJ1-2,-,-,TRBV20-1,CTLAGNGYTF,TGCACTCTAGCGGGGAATGGCTACACCTTC
TRBJ2-7,-,-,TRBV4-1,CASSQEVASAHYEQYF,TGCGCCAGCAGCCAAGAGGTGGCTAGCGCCCACTACGAGCAGTACTTC
TRBJ2-7,TRBD2,-,TRBV14,CASSRLGLAGGLPYEQYF,TGTGCCAGCAGCCGACTGGGACTAGCGGGAGGGCTGCCCTACGAGCAGTACTTC
TRBJ1-1,TRBD1,-,TRBV30,CAWRATGGFKGWNEAFF,TGTGCCTGGAGGGCAACAGGGGGATTTAAAGGGTGGAATGAAGCTTTCTTT
TRBJ2-1,-,-,TRBV4-2,CASSQDRGGKYNEQFF,TGTGCCAGCAGCCAAGATCGGGGCGGGAAGTACAATGAGCAGTTCTTC
TRBJ2-2,-,few,TRBV2,CASSDWADTGELFF,TGTGCCAGCAGTGATTGGGCCGATACCGGGGAGCTGTTTTTT
TRBJ2-5,TRBD1,-,TRBV2,CASRGQQETQYF,TGTGCCAGCAGGGGACAGCAAGAGACCCAGTACTTC
TRBJ1-5,-,-,TRBV10-3,CAISRTEEGQPQHF,TGTGCCATCAGTCGAACAGAAGAAGGACAGCCCCAGCATTTT
TRBJ2-7,TRBD1,once,TRBV9,CASSVDGQGAREQYF,TGTGCCAGCAGCGTAGACGGGCAGGGGGCGCGGGAGCAGTACTTC
TRBJ2-7,-,-,TRBV20-1,CSAGIYEQYF,TGCAGTGCGGGCATATACGAGCAGTACTTC
TRBJ2-5,-,few,TRBV30,CAWMGGSETQYF,TGTGCCTGGATGGGCGGGTCAGAGACCCAGTACTTC
TRBJ2-3,TRBD2,-,TRBV5-4,CASSLISGGGTDTQYF,TGTGCCAGCAGCCTCATTAGCGGGGGGGGTACAGATACGCAGTATTTT
TRBJ1-2,TRBD1,-,TRBV10-1,CARDRGLCMNGYTF,TGCGCCAGGGACAGGGGACTATGTATGAATGGCTACACCTTC
TRBJ1-4,-,once,TRBV5-1,CASASGQGLIEKLFF,TGCGCCAGCGCTTCGGGGCAGGGGCTAATTGAAAAACTGTTTTTT
TRBJ2-3,TRBD1,-,TRBV14,CASSQGRTGLADTQYF,TGTGCCAGCAGCCAAGGCCGGACAGGGTTGGCAGATACGCAGTATTTT
TRBJ2-2,-,-,TRBV5-1,CASSLSQGNTGELFF,TGCGCCAGCAGCTTGTCACAGGGGAACACCGGGGAGCTGTTTTTT
TRBJ2-7,TRBD2,-,TRBV7-9,CASRCPSSGSAEQYF,TGTGCCAGCAGGTGCCCGTCTAGCGGGTCAGCCGAGCAGTACTTC
TRBJ1-5,TRBD1,few,TRBV2,CASSDEGAGNQPQHF,TGTGCCAGCAGTGATGAGGGGGCCGGCAATCAGCCCCAGCATTTT
TRBJ2-7,-,-,TRBV7-8,CASSLARDVPPPEQYF,TGTGCCAGCAGCTTAGCGAGAGATGTCCCCCCACCCGAGCAGTACTTC
TRBJ1-6,-,few,TRBV5-1,CASSSAGNSPLHF,TGCGCCAGCAGCTCTGCAGGCAATTCACCCCTCCACTTT
TRBJ2-3,TRBD1,-,TRBV4-1,CASSQGQGWSTDTQYF,TGCGCCAGCAGCCAAGGACAGGGGTGGAGCACAGATACGCAGTATTTT
TRBJ2-7,-,-,TRBV2,CASITEGFIYEQYF,TGTGCCAGCATCACCGAGGGTTTTATCTACGAGCAGTACTTC
TRBJ1-1,TRBD1,few,TRBV5-4,CASRPRQGRTEAFF,TGTGCCAGCCGACCAAGACAGGGAAGAACTGAAGCTTTCTTT
TRBJ1-2,-,-,TRBV27,CASSVSQGYGYTF,TGTGCCAGCAGTGTCTCACAGGGCTATGGCTACACCTTC
TRBJ2-5,-,few,TRBV7-2,CASSLDREETQYF,TGTGCCAGCAGCTTAGACAGGGAAGAGACCCAGTACTTC
TRBJ2-1,TRBD1,once,TRBV5-1,CASSQTQGQGNEQFF,TGCGCCAGCAGCCAAACCCAGGGACAGGGGAATGAGCAGTTCTTC
TRBJ2-4,TRBD2,-,TRBV2,CASRPAGGRGIAKNIQYF,TGTGCCAGCCGTCCGGCGGGGGGGAGGGGAATAGCCAAAAACATTCAGTACTTC
TRBJ1-4,-,-,TRBV5-1,CASSLAPATNEKLFF,TGCGCCAGCAGCTTGGCCCCCGCAACTAATGAAAAACTGTTTTTT
TRBJ1-2,-,few,TRBV4-1,CASSQLVGVHYGYTF,TGCGCCAGCAGCCAATTAGTTGGAGTTCACTATGGCTACACCTTC
TRBJ1-2,-,-,TRBV19,CASSIVQGPNYGYTF,TGTGCCAGTAGTATTGTTCAGGGTCCTAACTATGGCTACACCTTC
TRBJ2-1,-,few,TRBV5-1,CASSLGTSDEQFF,TGCGCCAGCAGCCTCGGGACTTCGGATGAGCAGTTCTTC
TRBJ2-2,-,once,TRBV7-2,CASSLAGNTHTGELFF,TGTGCCAGCAGCTTAGCCGGGAACACGCACACCGGGGAGCTGTTTTTT